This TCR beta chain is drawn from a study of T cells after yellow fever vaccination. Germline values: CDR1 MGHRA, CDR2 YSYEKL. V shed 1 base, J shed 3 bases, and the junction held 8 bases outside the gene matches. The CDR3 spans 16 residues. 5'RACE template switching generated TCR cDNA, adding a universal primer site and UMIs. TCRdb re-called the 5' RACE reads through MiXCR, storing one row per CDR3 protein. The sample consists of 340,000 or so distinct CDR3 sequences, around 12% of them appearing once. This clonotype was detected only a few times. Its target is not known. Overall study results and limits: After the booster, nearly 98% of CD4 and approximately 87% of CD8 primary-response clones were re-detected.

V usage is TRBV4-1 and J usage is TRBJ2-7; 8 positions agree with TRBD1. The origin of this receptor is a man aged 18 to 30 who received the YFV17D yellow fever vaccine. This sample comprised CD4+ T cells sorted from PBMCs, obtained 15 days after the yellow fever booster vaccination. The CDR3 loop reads CASSQATGVLLYEQYF. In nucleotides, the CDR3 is TGCGCCAGCAGCCAAGCGACAGGGGTCCTTCTCTACGAGCAGTACTTC.